This T cell receptor (beta chain) was retrieved from a study of cytomegalovirus exposure and HLA in healthy donors. Study-wide results and limits: It has been reported that TCR beta sequences accurately predicted the HLA-A and HLA-B alleles of most subjects. Most likely, a cluster of highly shared sequence variants arose as a sequencing artifact. Cytomegalovirus status was reportedly diagnosed by the classifier with high sensitivity and specificity.

Note on this clone: Its target is unknown.

Trimming took 4 bases from V and 3 from J; bases not matched to a gene: 1. CDR3 size: 15 residues. CDR1 SGDLS and CDR2 YYNGEE come from the germline V gene. Researchers ran the PCR with 60 Vbeta and 13 Jbeta primers. This table comes from immunoSEQ multiplex PCR, and its TCRdb copy is limited to in-frame clones, with some not included. The sample shows 150,000 or so clones, more than 8% of them seen only once. The clonotype comes from a man aged 45-60 years in good health and CMV-seronegative. The sequenced sample was PBMCs. The genes are TRBV9 and TRBJ2-3; 14 bases agree with TRBD2. In nucleotides, the CDR3 is TGTGCCAGCAGCCGACTAGCGGGAGGGACAGATACGCAGTATTTT. This encodes CASSRLAGGTDTQYF.